This T cell receptor (beta chain) comes out of a study of CD8 T cells in ankylosing spondylitis. Study-level results: Characteristic of ankylosing spondylitis blood, it appeared, was a TCR beta motif comprising several highly homologous variants. Reports of some motif variants in reactive arthritis synovial fluid and blood predate this one. Reportedly, disease-linked clones are significantly enriched in ankylosing spondylitis patients' matched synovial fluid. A CD8+ phenotype characterized the disease-linked clones, which were relatively rare in peripheral blood.

Researchers built TCR beta libraries using quantitative 5'-RACE with molecular barcodes. MiXCR, applied by TCRdb to the 5' RACE reads, yields one record per CDR3 protein. The sample yields some 220,000 distinct CDR3 sequences, 5.5% to 7.5% seen once. This clonotype was counted at least ten times. No antigen is known for it. Material: blood, either unsorted or a sorted T cell fraction (not recorded which). This TCR came from a male donor with ankylosing spondylitis.

The CDR3 DNA reads TGTGCCAGCAGTTTAAGCCCGAACGGTGGCTACACCTTC. As protein: CASSLSPNGGYTF. The chain is built from TRBV27 and TRBJ1-2; no clear D gene. V shed 2 bases and J shed 7 bases, with 11 bases lying between them. The CDR3 has 13 residues. The germline V gene encodes CDR1 MNHEY and CDR2 SMNVEV (reference sequence).